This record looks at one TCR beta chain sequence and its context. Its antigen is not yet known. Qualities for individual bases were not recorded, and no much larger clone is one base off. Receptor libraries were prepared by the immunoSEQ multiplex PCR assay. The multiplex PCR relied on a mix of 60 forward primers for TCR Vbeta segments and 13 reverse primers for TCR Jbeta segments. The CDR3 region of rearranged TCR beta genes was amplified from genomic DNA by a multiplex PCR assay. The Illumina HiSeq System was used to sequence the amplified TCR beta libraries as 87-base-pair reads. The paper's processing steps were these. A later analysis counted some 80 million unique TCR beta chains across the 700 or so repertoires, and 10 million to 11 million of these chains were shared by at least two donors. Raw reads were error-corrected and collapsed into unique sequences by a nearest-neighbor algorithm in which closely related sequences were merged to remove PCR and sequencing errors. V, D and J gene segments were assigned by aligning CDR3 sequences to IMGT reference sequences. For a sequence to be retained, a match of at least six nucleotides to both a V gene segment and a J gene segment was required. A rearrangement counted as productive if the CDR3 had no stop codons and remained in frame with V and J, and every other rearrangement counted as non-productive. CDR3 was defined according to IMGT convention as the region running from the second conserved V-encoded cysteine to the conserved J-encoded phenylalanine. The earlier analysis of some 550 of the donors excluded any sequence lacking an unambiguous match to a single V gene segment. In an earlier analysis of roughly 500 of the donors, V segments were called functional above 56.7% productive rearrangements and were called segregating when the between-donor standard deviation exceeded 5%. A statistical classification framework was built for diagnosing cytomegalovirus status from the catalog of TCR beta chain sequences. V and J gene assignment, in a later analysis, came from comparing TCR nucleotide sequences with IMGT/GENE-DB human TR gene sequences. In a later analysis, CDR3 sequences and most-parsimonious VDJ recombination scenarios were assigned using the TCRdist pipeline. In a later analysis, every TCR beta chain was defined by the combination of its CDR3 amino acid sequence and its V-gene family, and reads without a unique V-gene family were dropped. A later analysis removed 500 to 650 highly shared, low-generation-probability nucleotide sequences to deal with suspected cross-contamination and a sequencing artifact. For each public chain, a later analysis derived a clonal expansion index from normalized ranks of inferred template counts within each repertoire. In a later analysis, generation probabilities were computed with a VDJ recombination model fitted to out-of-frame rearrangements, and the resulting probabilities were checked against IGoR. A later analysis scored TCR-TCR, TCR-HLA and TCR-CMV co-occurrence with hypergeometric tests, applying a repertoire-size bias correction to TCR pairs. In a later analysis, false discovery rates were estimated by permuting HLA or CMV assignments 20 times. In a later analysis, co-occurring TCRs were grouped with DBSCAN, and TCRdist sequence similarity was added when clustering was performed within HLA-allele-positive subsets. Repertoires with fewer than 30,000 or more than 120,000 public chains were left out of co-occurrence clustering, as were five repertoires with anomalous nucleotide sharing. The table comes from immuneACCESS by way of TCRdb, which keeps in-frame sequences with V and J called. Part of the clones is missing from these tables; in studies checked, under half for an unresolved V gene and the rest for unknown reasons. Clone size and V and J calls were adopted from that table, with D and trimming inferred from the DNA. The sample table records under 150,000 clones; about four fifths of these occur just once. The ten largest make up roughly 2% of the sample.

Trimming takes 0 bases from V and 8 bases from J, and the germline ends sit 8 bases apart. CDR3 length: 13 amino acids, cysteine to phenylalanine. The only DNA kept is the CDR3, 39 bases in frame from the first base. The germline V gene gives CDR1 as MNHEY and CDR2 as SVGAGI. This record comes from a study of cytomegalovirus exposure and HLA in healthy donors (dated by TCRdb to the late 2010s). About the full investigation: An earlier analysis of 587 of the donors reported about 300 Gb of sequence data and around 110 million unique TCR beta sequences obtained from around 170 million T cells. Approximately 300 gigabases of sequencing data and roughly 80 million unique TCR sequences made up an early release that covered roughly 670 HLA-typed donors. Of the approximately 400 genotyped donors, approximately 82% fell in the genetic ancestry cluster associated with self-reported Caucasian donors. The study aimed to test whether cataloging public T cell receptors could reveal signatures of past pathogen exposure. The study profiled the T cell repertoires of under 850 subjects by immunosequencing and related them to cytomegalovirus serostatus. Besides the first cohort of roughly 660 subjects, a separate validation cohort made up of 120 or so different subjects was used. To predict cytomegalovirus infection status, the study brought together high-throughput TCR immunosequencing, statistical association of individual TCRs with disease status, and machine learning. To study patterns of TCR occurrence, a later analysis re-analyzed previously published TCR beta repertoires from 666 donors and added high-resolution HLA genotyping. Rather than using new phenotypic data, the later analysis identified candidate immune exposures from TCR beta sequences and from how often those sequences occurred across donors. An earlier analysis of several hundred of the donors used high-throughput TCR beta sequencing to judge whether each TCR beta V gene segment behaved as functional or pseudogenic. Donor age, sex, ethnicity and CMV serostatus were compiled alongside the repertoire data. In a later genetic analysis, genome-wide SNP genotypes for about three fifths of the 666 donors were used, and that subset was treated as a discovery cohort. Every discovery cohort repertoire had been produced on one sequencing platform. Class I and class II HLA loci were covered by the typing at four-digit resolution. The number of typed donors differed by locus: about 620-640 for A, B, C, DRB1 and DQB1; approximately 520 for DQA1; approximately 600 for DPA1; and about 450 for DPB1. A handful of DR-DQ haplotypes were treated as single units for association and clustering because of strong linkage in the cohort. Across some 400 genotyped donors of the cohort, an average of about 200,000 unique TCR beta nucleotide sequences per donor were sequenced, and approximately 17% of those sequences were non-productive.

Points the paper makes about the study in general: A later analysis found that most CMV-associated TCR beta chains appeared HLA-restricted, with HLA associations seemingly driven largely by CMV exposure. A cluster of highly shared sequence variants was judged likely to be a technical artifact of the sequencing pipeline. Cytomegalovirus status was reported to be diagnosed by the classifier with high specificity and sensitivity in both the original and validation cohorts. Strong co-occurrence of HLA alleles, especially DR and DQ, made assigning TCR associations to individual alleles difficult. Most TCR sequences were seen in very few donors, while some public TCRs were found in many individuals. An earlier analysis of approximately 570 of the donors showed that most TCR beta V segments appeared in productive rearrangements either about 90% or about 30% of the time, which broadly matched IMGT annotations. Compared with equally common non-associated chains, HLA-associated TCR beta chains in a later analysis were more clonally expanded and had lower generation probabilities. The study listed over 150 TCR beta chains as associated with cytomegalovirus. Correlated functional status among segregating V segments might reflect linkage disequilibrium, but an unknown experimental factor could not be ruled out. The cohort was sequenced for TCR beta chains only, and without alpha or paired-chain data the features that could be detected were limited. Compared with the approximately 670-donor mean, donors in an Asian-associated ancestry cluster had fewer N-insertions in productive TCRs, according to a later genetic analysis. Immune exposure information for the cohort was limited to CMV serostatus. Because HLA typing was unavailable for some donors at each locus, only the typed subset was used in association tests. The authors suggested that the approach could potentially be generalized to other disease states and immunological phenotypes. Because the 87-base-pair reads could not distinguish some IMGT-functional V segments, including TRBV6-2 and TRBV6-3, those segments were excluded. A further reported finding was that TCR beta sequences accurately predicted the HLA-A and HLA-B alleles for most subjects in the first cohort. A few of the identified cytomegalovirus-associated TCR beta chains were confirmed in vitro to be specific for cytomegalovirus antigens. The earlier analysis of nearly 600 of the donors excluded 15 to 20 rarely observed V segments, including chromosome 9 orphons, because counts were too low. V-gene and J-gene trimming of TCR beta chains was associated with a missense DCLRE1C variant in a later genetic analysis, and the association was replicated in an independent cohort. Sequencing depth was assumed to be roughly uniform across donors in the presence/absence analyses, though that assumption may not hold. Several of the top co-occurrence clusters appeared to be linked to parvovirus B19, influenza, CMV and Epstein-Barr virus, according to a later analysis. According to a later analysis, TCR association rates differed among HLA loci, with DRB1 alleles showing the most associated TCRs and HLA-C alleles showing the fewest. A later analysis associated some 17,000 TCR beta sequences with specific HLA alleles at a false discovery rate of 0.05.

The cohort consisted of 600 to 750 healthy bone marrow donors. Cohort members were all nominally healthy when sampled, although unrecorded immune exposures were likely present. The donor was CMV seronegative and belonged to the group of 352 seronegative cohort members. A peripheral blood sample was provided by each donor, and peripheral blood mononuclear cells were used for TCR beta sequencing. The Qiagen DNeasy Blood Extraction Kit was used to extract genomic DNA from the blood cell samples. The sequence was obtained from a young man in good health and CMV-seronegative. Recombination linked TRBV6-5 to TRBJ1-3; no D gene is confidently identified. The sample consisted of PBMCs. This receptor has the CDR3 CASSYSRFHTIYF. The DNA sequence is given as TGTGCCAGCAGTTACTCGAGGTTCCACACCATATATTTT.